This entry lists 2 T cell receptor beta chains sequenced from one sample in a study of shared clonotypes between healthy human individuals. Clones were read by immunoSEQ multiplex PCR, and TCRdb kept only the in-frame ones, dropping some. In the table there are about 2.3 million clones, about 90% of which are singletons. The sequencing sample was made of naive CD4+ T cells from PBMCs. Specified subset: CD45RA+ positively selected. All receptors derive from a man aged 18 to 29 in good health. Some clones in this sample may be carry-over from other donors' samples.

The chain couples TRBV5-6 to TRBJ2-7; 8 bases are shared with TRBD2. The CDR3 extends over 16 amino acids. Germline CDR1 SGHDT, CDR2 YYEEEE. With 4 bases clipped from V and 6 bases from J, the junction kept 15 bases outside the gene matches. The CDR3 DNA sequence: TGTGCCAGCAGCCCCTTGGGTAGCGGGAAGGCTGGCGAGCAGTACTTC. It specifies CASSPLGSGKAGEQYF.

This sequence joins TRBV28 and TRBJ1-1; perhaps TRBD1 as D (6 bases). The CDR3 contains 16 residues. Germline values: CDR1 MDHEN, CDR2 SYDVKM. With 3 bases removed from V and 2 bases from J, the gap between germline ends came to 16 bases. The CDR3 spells CASSLGSGTPNTEAFF. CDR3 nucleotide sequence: TGTGCCAGCAGTTTGGGGTCAGGGACACCTAACACTGAAGCTTTCTTT.